A single sample is the source of the 10 T cell receptor beta chains below, sequenced in a study of T cell changes during pregnancy in multiple sclerosis. Here immunoSEQ multiplex PCR was the method, and the copy in TCRdb shows in-frame clones only, minus some. The sample yields 55,000 to 80,000 clones, approximately 95% seen once. This specimen consisted of CD8+ T cells from peripheral blood mononuclear cells, obtained in the second trimester of pregnancy. The receptors stem from a female donor with multiple sclerosis, enrolled in a pregnancy study.

The CDR3 nucleotides are TGTGCCAGCAGTTTAGGTGACAGCATGAACACTGAAGCTTTCTTT. Residues: CASSLGDSMNTEAFF. The chain recombines TRBV28 with TRBJ1-1, with D tentatively TRBD1 (5 bases). V was clipped by 2 bases and J by 0 bases, with 10 bases between them. The germline gives CDR1 MDHEN, CDR2 SYDVKM. This CDR3 has 15 residues.

CDR3 region: CASSIGGATEAFF. In nucleotides, the CDR3 is TGTGCCAGTAGTATAGGCGGGGCCACTGAAGCTTTCTTT. This sequence joins TRBV19 and TRBJ1-1, with D possibly being TRBD1 (5 bases). CDR1 LNHDA and CDR2 SQIVND come from the germline V gene (reference sequence). The V end lost 1 base, the J end lost 4 bases, and 7 bases lay between the germline ends. The CDR3 loop spans 13 amino acids.

This chain uses TRBV5-6 with TRBJ1-4, with 8 bases that match TRBD1. This CDR3 contains 15 residues. V dropped 3 bases and J dropped 5; count of bases not matched to a gene: 6. In germline, CDR1 is SGHDT, CDR2 YYEEEE. The CDR3 bases are TGTGCCAGCAGCTCTAGGACAGGGATAAATGAAAAACTGTTTTTT. Translated: CASSSRTGINEKLFF.

J is TRBJ2-1 and V is TRBV13; 8 nucleotides line up with TRBD2. This CDR3 has 16 amino acids. Per the germline V gene, CDR1 is PRHDT and CDR2 is FYEKMQ (reference sequence). The trim removed 5 bases at V and 7 bases at J, leaving 13 bases unmatched. DNA of the CDR3: TGTGCCAGCAGCACCTGGACTAGCAAGAGAGGAAATGAGCAGTTCTTC. It is translated as CASSTWTSKRGNEQFF.

The genes are TRBV19 and TRBJ2-2; possible D gene TRBD2, 5 bases. The CDR3 sequence is 10 residues long. The V gene's germline CDR1 is LNHDA and CDR2 SQIVND (reference sequence). Written as DNA, the CDR3 is TGTGCATCGGGGACCGGGGAGCTGTTTTTT. It translates to CASGTGELFF.

This chain joins TRBV4-1 and TRBJ2-7, with 12 positions matching TRBD2. The germline CDR1 and CDR2 sequences are MGHRA and YSYEKL. The CDR3 has 15 residues. V was clipped by 4 bases and J by 3 bases; unmatched bases: 4. CDR3 loop: CASSLTSGRNYEQYF. The CDR3 DNA is TGCGCCAGCAGCCTTACTAGCGGGAGGAACTACGAGCAGTACTTC.

The rearrangement joins TRBV2 to TRBJ2-7; D perhaps matches TRBD1 (6 bases). Looked up from germline, CDR1 is SNHLY and CDR2 is FYNNEI. The CDR3 length is 14 residues. Trimming pared 5 bases from V and 0 bases from J, leaving 11 bases between. The CDR3 is CASSPIQGSYEQYF. DNA for the CDR3: TGTGCCAGCAGTCCAATACAGGGCTCCTACGAGCAGTACTTC.

The gene calls are TRBV28 and TRBJ1-1; 7 positions match TRBD1. V was pared by 4 bases and J by 1 base, with 3 bases of the junction left unmatched. Germline V gene sequence: CDR1 MDHEN, CDR2 SYDVKM. The CDR3 sequence is 14 residues long. The CDR3 loop is CASSYEGANTEAFF. The CDR3 region has the DNA TGTGCCAGCAGTTACGAGGGGGCGAACACTGAAGCTTTCTTT.

This clone was found once. The chain employs TRBV27 and TRBJ1-1, with D hard to call. Germline V gene lookup returns CDR1 MNHEY and CDR2 SMNVEV (reference sequence). Trimming stripped 2 bases from V and 2 bases from J, with 9 bases between. This CDR3 has 14 amino acids. CDR3 nucleotide sequence: TGTGCCAGCAGTTTACGAGGTTCCAACACTGAAGCTTTCTTT. Amino acid sequence: CASSLRGSNTEAFF.

The V gene is TRBV19, the J gene TRBJ2-5; 10 bases agree with TRBD2. V lost 2 bases to trimming and J lost 2 bases; unmatched junction nucleotides: 5. CDR1 LNHDA and CDR2 SQIVND come from the germline V gene (reference sequence). The CDR3 length is 16 residues. For the CDR3, the DNA is TGTGCCAGTAGTATATGGGGGACTAGCGCGCAAGAGACCCAGTACTTC. Translating it yields CASSIWGTSAQETQYF.